This is a list of T cell receptor beta chains from one sample in a study of Ad26.COV2.S vaccination and SARS-CoV-2 variants. Assay: immunoSEQ multiplex PCR; the TCRdb copy retains only in-frame clones and omits some. The profile shows 180,000 or so clones, roughly nine tenths of them singletons. The material sequenced was peripheral blood, taken after recovery from COVID-19. These receptor sequences come from a human donor who had recovered from COVID-19. Both conserved end residues are trimmed from each CDR3.

CDR3aa: ASSSAEGGRTEAF
j_gene: TRBJ1-1
v_gene: TRBV28

CDR3aa: ASSPLAGTSYNEQF
j_gene: TRBJ2-1
v_gene: TRBV4-2

CDR3aa: ASSGQAYSNQPQH
j_gene: TRBJ1-5
v_gene: TRBV7-2

CDR3aa: ASTAGGNEKLF
j_gene: TRBJ1-4
v_gene: TRBV7-9

CDR3aa: ASSLGGGRGYGYT
j_gene: TRBJ1-2
v_gene: TRBV5-6

CDR3aa: ASGQQEYEAF
j_gene: TRBJ1-1
v_gene: TRBV6-5

CDR3aa: ASSLAAGTGEQY
j_gene: TRBJ2-7
v_gene: TRBV5-1

CDR3aa: ASSLGTSGTQETQY
j_gene: TRBJ2-5
v_gene: TRBV5-1

CDR3aa: ASSPYSGQGAGQY
j_gene: TRBJ2-7
v_gene: TRBV27

CDR3aa: TSSPADRAEKLF
j_gene: TRBJ1-4
v_gene: TRBV1